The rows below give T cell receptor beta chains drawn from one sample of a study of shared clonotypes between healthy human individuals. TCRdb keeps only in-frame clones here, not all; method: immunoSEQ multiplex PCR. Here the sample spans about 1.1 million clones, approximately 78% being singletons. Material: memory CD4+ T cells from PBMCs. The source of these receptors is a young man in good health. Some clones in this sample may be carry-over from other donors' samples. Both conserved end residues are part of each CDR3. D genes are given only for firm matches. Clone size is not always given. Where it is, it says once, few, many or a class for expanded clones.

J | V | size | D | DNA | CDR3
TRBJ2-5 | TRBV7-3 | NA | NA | TGTGCCAGCAGCGAATCAGGCCAGGCTGGGGAGACCCAGTACTTC | CASSESGQAGETQYF
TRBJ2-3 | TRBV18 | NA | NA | TGTGCCAGCTCACCCTCAGGTCCGCCAGATACGCAGTATTTT | CASSPSGPPDTQYF
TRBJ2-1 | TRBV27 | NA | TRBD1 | TGTGCCAGCTCGGGACAGGGGGGATACAATGAGCAGTTCTTC | CASSGQGGYNEQFF
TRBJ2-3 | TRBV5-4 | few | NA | TGTGCCAGCAGACCCAGCGGTTACACAGATACGCAGTATTTT | CASRPSGYTDTQYF
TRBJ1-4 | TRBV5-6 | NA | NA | TGTGCCAGCAGCTTCGGGGTCAAGGCGGAAAAACTGTTTTTT | CASSFGVKAEKLFF
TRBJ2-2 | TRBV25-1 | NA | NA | TGTGCCAGCAGTCCGACCAGGGGGGTGACCGGGGAGCTGTTTTTT | CASSPTRGVTGELFF
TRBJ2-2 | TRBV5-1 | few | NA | TGCGCCAGCAGCTTGTCGCCGGACGGGGAGCTGTTTTTT | CASSLSPDGELFF
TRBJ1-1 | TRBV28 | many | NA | TGTGCCAGCAGTTTCGAATCAGAAGCTTTCTTT | CASSFESEAFF
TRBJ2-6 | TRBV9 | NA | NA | TGTGCCAGCAGCGCAAAGGGCTCTGGGGCCAACGTCCTGACTTTC | CASSAKGSGANVLTF
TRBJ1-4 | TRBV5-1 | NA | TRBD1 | TGCGCCAGCAGCTTGGTCCCAGGGACAGGGGTCACAACTAATGAAAAACTGTTTTTT | CASSLVPGTGVTTNEKLFF
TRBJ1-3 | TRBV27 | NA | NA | TGTGCCAGCAGTCCTCACTCTGGAAACACCATATATTTT | CASSPHSGNTIYF
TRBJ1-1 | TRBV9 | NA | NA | TGTGCCAGCAGCGTAGTACAGGGGAACACTGAAGCTTTCTTT | CASSVVQGNTEAFF
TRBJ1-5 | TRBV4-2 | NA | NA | TGTGCCAGCTGCTATACGGGCCTCTGCAATCAGCCCCAGCATTTT | CASCYTGLCNQPQHF
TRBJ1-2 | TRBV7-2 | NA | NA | TGTGCCAGCAGCTTGGGAACTTGGGGCTACACCTTC | CASSLGTWGYTF
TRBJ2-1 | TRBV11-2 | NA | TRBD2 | TGTGCCAGCAGCTCCCTAGCGGGGAGAGGAATTGAGCAGTTCTTC | CASSSLAGRGIEQFF
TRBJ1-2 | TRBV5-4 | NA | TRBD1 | TGTGCCAGCAGCCCCCCGACAGGGTCTAACGAGAACTATGGCTACACCTTC | CASSPPTGSNENYGYTF
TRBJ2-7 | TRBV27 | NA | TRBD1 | TGTGCCAGCAGTTCCCGGACAGGAAGGGTCGACGAGCAGTACTTC | CASSSRTGRVDEQYF
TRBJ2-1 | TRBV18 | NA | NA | TGTGCCAGCTCACCACCGAGCTCCTACAATGAGCAGTTCTTC | CASSPPSSYNEQFF
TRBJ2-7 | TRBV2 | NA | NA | TGTGCCAGCAGTGGGGTATCAGGGCGAAGCGAGCAGTACTTC | CASSGVSGRSEQYF
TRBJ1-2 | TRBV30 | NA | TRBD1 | TGTGCCTGGAGTGTACGTGACAGGGCGGCCTATGGCTACACCTTC | CAWSVRDRAAYGYTF
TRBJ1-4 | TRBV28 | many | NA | TGTGCCAGCTCCTTGGCCCCAGGAGATAATGAAAAACTGTTTTTT | CASSLAPGDNEKLFF
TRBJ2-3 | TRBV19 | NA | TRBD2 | TGTGCCAGTGCTTTACTAGCGGGAGTGAATACGCAGTATTTT | CASALLAGVNTQYF
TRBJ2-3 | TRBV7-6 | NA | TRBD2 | TGTGCCAGCAGCTTACGGGGAAGTCGTCGGCTAGCGGACACAGATACGCAGTATTTT | CASSLRGSRRLADTDTQYF
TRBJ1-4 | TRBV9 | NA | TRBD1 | TGTGCCAGCAGCCGCGGGGGACAGTTTGAAGAAAAACTGTTTTTT | CASSRGGQFEEKLFF
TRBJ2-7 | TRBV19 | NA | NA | TGTGCCAGTAGTATAGGTACAGGACCCTACGAGCAGTACTTC | CASSIGTGPYEQYF
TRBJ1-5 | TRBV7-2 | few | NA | TGTGCCAGCAGCATCGGACGGTGGCAGCCCCAGCATTTT | CASSIGRWQPQHF
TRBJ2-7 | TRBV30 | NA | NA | TGTGCCTGGGGAACCGGGACGGCGAGCTACGAGCAGTACTTC | CAWGTGTASYEQYF
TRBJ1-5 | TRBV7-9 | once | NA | TGTGCCAGCAGCTTAGAAGGGGGGGCCGGTCAGCCCCAGCATTTT | CASSLEGGAGQPQHF
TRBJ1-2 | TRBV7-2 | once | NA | TGTGCCAGCAGCTTAGCGCCCGGGTCCCAATCCAGCTATGGCTACACCTTC | CASSLAPGSQSSYGYTF
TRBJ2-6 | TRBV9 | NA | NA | TGTGCCAGCAGCCCTCGACCGCCTGGGGGCTCTGGGGCCAACGTCCTGACTTTC | CASSPRPPGGSGANVLTF
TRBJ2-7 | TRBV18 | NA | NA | TGTGCCAGCTCACCTGGTCTAGCAAGCTACGAGCAGTACTTC | CASSPGLASYEQYF
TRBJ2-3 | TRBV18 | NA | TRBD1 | TGTGCCAGCTCACCGACTCCCGGGACAGGTAGTTCTTTCCGCACAGATACGCAGTATTTT | CASSPTPGTGSSFRTDTQYF
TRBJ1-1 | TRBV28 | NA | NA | TGTGCCAGCAGCCCCCGGGTAGGACCAGGTATGAAAGCTTTCTTT | CASSPRVGPGMKAFF
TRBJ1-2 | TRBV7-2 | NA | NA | TGTGCCAGCAAGACAGGTCCCGCTAACTATGGCTACACCTTC | CASKTGPANYGYTF
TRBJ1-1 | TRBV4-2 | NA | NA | TGTGCCAGCAGCCACCCTAACGGGGAGAACACTGAAGCTTTCTTT | CASSHPNGENTEAFF
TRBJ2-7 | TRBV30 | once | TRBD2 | TGTGCCTGGACTGGCGGGAGCTCCTACGAGCAGTACTTC | CAWTGGSSYEQYF
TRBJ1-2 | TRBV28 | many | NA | TGTGCCAGCAGTTTGAGGACTGATTATGGCTACACCTTC | CASSLRTDYGYTF
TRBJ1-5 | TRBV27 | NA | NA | TGTGCCAGCAGTTTATCCTCAGCGCGCGAGGCGCCCCAGCATTTT | CASSLSSAREAPQHF
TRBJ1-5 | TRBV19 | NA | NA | TGTGCCAGCGCTAGGGGGGGCAGCAATCAGCCCCAGCATTTT | CASARGGSNQPQHF
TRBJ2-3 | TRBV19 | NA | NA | TGTGCCAGTACAGAAGGCCGCACAGATACGCAGTATTTT | CASTEGRTDTQYF
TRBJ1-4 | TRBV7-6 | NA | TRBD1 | TGTGCCAGCAGCTTACCTCAGGGGGCTGGTGAAAAACTGTTTTTT | CASSLPQGAGEKLFF
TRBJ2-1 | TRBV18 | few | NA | TGTGCCAGCTCACTACAGATCGACAATGAGCAGTTCTTC | CASSLQIDNEQFF
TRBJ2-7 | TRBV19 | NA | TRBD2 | TGTGCCAGTAGCAACACGGGGGGGTACGAGCAGTACTTC | CASSNTGGYEQYF
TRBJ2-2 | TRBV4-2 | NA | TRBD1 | TGTGCCAGCACAGACAGGGGGCAACACACCGGGGAGCTGTTTTTT | CASTDRGQHTGELFF
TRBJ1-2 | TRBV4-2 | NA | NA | TGTGCCAGCAGCCAGGAACAGGGAGGAGGCTACACCTTC | CASSQEQGGGYTF
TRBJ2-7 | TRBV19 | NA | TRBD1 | TGTGCCAGTAGTGTACAGGGGGGATCTTCCTACGAGCAGTACTTC | CASSVQGGSSYEQYF
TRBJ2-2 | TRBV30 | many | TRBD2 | TGTGCCTGGACCCCCCGGTGGCTAGCGGGAGGAAGTCACGGGGAGCTGTTTTTT | CAWTPRWLAGGSHGELFF
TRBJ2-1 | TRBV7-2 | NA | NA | TGTGCCAGCAGCTCACAGATAGGGGGGCAAGGTGAGCAGTTCTTC | CASSSQIGGQGEQFF